The clone carrying this T cell receptor beta chain was counted at least ten times. Its specificity is not known. The data are from a study of T-cell reconstitution after alpha-beta-depleted transplantation in children. Findings and limits, study-wide: T cells produced anew were the main source of T-cell counts and diversity one year after transplant.

Germline V gives CDR1 MDHEN, CDR2 SYDVKM. The CDR3 contains 16 residues. Trimming took off 6 bases at V and 0 bases at J, with 12 bases between the two ends. For TCRbeta, the library was prepared with unique molecular identifiers. MiXCR, run by TCRdb on the PCR reads, gives a single entry per CDR3 protein. The repertoire holds 580,000 or so distinct CDR3 sequences, with under 25% as singletons. This TCR derives from a boy in the first two years of life who had a stem cell transplant for acute myeloid leukemia, so the T cells may come from the graft donor. The source material was PBMCs, mostly from graft donor cells, sampled 360 days after TCRalphabeta/CD19-depleted stem cell transplant. This chain joins TRBV28 and TRBJ2-6, with D possibly TRBD1 on 6 matching bases. The CDR3: CASSPTRGSGANVLTF. CDR3 DNA sequence: TGTGCCAGCAGCCCGACCAGGGGCTCTGGGGCCAACGTCCTGACTTTC.